Listed below are T cell receptor beta chains from one sample, sequenced in a study of OX40 agonist ivuxolimab in advanced cancers. Clones were read by immunoSEQ multiplex PCR, and TCRdb kept only the in-frame ones, dropping some. The table shows around 53,000 clones, with nearly 90% occurring only once. Source: CD4+ or CD8+ T cells sorted from blood, taken in a trial of the OX40 agonist ivuxolimab. The receptors here all came from an adult with an advanced solid tumor such as melanoma, head and neck, liver or kidney cancer. CDR3s include the opening cysteine and the closing phenylalanine or tryptophan. The D gene is left open where the match is weak. The size field is filled for only some rows; it gives once, few, many or a size class.

cdr3_aa	cdr3_nt	v_call	d_call	j_call	clone_size
CAWSRRGPYNEQFF	TGTGCCTGGAGTAGGAGGGGTCCCTACAATGAGCAGTTCTTC	TRBV30	NA	TRBJ2-1	once
CASSYEQYF	TGTGCCAGTTCTTACGAGCAGTACTTC	TRBV19	NA	TRBJ2-7	once
CALNSDLNTGELFF	TGTGCCTTAAACTCCGACTTGAACACCGGGGAGCTGTTTTTT	TRBV30	NA	TRBJ2-2	NA
CASNTGPNSPLHF	TGTGCCTCCAACACCGGCCCGAATTCACCCCTCCACTTT	TRBV30	NA	TRBJ1-6	NA
CASSVQGGNEKLFF	TGTGCCAGCAGTGTACAGGGAGGTAATGAAAAACTGTTTTTT	TRBV2	NA	TRBJ1-4	NA
CASSRGDRGGYGYTF	TGTGCCAGCAGCCGAGGGGACAGGGGAGGCTATGGCTACACCTTC	TRBV5-4	TRBD1	TRBJ1-2	NA
CASSLGSIYGYTF	TGTGCCAGCAGCTTAGGTTCGATCTATGGCTACACCTTC	TRBV7-9	NA	TRBJ1-2	NA
CSVSQGTGEQFF	TGCAGCGTTTCACAGGGTACGGGCGAGCAGTTCTTC	TRBV29-1	NA	TRBJ2-1	NA
CASSPRSDLNYGYTF	TGTGCCAGCTCACCACGGAGTGATCTTAACTATGGCTACACCTTC	TRBV18	NA	TRBJ1-2	NA
CASSHSGVDEQFF	TGTGCCAGCAGCCACTCGGGGGTCGATGAGCAGTTCTTC	TRBV5-8	NA	TRBJ2-1	NA
CASSEEGLNTEAFF	TGTGCCAGCAGTGAAGAGGGTCTGAACACTGAAGCTTTCTTT	TRBV2	NA	TRBJ1-1	NA
CAISVSGTEQDTQYF	TGTGCCATCAGTGTTTCAGGGACGGAGCAAGATACGCAGTATTTT	TRBV10-3	NA	TRBJ2-3	NA
CASSLTGGPYNEQFF	TGTGCCAGCAGCTTAACAGGGGGGCCCTACAATGAGCAGTTCTTC	TRBV7-3	NA	TRBJ2-1	NA
CASMKRESFRGTDTQYF	TGTGCCAGCATGAAGCGGGAGAGTTTTCGAGGCACAGATACGCAGTATTTT	TRBV2	TRBD2	TRBJ2-3	NA
CASSALAGTYGEQFF	TGTGCCAGCAGCGCACTAGCGGGTACTTATGGTGAGCAGTTCTTC	TRBV9	TRBD2	TRBJ2-1	NA
CASRGARGEQFF	TGCGCCAGCAGGGGGGCCCGGGGGGAGCAGTTCTTC	TRBV10-2	NA	TRBJ2-1	once
CSVLRVIGEQYF	TGCAGCGTTCTGCGTGTGATAGGCGAGCAGTACTTC	TRBV29-1	NA	TRBJ2-7	NA
CASQTRADSSGANVLTF	TGTGCCAGCCAAACACGGGCAGATAGCTCTGGGGCCAACGTCCTGACTTTC	TRBV19	NA	TRBJ2-6	NA
CASSLVAGTGSSEAFF	TGCGCCAGCAGCTTGGTGGCTGGGACAGGGTCTTCTGAAGCTTTCTTT	TRBV5-1	TRBD1	TRBJ1-1	NA
CASSDPQGVEAFF	TGTGCCAGCAGTGACCCGCAGGGGGTTGAAGCTTTCTTT	TRBV6-1	TRBD1	TRBJ1-1	NA
CAIGQGQNYGYTF	TGTGCCATCGGGCAGGGGCAAAACTATGGCTACACCTTC	TRBV10-3	NA	TRBJ1-2	once
CASTLGAVKNIQYF	TGTGCCAGCACCTTAGGGGCAGTCAAAAACATTCAGTACTTC	TRBV7-2	NA	TRBJ2-4	NA
CASSLQGPGEQYF	TGTGCCAGCAGCTTACAGGGGCCCGGCGAGCAGTACTTC	TRBV11-1	NA	TRBJ2-7	NA
CASSWRNTGELFF	TGTGCCAGCAGTTGGCGGAACACCGGGGAGCTGTTTTTT	TRBV28	NA	TRBJ2-2	NA